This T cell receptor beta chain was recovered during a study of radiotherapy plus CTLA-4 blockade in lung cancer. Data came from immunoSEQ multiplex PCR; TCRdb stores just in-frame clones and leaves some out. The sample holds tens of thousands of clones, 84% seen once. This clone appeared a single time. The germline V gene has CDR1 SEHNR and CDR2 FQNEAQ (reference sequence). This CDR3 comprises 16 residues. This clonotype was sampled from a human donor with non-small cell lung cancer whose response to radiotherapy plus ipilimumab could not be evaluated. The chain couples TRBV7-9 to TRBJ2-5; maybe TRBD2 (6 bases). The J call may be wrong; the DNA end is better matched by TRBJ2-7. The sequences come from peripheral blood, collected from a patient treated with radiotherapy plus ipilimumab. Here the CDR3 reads CASSSQWPGDSYEQYF. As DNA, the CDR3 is TGTGCCAGCAGCTCCCAGTGGCCGGGGGACTCCTACGAGCAGTACTTC.